The 4 T cell receptor beta chains in this list originate from one sample, sequenced in a study of CD8+ T cells in alopecia areata. Sample treatment: oral pan-JAK inhibitor, 5-10 mg twice daily. Sequencing templates came from extracted RNA that was reverse transcribed into cDNA. The protocol was immunoSEQ multiplex PCR, while the TCRdb copy is restricted to in-frame clones and leaves out a portion. Among 200,000 to 250,000 clones, approximately 45% were seen once, and the ten largest hold around 3%. The input for sequencing was CD4+ T cells sorted from blood, taken between weeks 36 and 40, from a patient treated with tofacitinib. The receptors come from a human donor with alopecia areata.

Here the CDR3 DNA reads TGTGCCAGCTCACCAGCCCTTACGGGCCGGGTCGAGCAGTACTTC. This translates into CASSPALTGRVEQYF. This chain uses TRBV18 with TRBJ2-7, with no clear D. The CDR3 consists of 15 residues. Trimming cost V 2 bases and J 6 bases, with 17 bases left between them. Germline-derived CDR1 and CDR2 are KGHSH and LQKENI.

This rearrangement joins TRBV9 to TRBJ2-2; 10 bases are shared with TRBD2. The CDR3 sequence is 17 residues long. Germline V lookup: CDR1 SGDLS, CDR2 YYNGEE. Trimming took 1 base from V and 5 from J; bases not matched to a gene: 8. The CDR3 loop is CASSVRALAGNTGELFF. The CDR3 bases are TGTGCCAGCAGCGTACGCGCACTAGCGGGAAATACCGGGGAGCTGTTTTTT.

The sample holds a few counts of this clone. This chain uses TRBV29-1 with TRBJ2-7; possibly TRBD1 for D (6 bases). In germline, CDR1 is SQVTM, CDR2 ANQGSEA. Trimming took off 7 bases at V and 2 bases at J, with 18 bases between the two ends. This CDR3 has 14 residues. The CDR3 loop reads CSALAGTLTYEQYF. CDR3 DNA: TGCAGCGCCTTAGCCGGGACACTGACCTACGAGCAGTACTTC.

This clone was observed at least ten times. V usage is TRBV18 and J usage is TRBJ2-1, with 8 positions matching TRBD2. CDR1 is KGHSH, CDR2 LQKENI, per germline. Losses at the gene ends were 5 bases for V and 6 bases for J; bases not matched to a gene: 0. The CDR3 is made up of 12 amino acids. The CDR3 nucleotides read TGTGCCAGCTCAGCGGGGGGCAATGAGCAGTTCTTC. As protein: CASSAGGNEQFF.